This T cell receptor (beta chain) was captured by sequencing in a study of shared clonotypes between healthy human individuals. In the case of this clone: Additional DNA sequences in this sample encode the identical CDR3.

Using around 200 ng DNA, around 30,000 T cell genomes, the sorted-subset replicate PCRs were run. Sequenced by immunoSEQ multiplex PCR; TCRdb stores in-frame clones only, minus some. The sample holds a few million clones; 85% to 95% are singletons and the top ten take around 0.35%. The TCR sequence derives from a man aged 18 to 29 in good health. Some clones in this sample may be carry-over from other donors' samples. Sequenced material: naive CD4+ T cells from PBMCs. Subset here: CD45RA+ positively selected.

As DNA, the CDR3 is TGTGCCAGCAGTGAAGGGGGAGACACTGAAGCTTTCTTT. It specifies CASSEGGDTEAFF. The chain joins TRBV6-1 to TRBJ1-1; no clear D gene. The germline V gene encodes CDR1 MNHNS and CDR2 SASEGT. V shed 1 base and J shed 3 bases, with 6 bases lying between them. The CDR3 loop spans 13 amino acids.